This T cell receptor (beta chain) is drawn from a study of control samples from healthy donors and cancer patients. Some clones are missing from TCRdb's copy, which holds only in-frame ones; the method was immunoSEQ multiplex PCR. This table holds more than 95,000 clones, about 90% found once. Germline loops: CDR1 SGDLS, CDR2 YYNGEE. There are 16 residues in the CDR3. With 0 bases removed from V and 2 bases from J, the gap between germline ends came to 12 bases. This chain uses TRBV9 with TRBJ2-1, with D possibly TRBD2 on 6 matching bases. The sample taken for sequencing was blood. The TCR originated in a man between 18 and 35 years old in good health. The CDR3: CASSVGAPGAYNEQFF. The CDR3 DNA sequence: TGTGCCAGCAGCGTAGGTGCCCCGGGGGCCTACAATGAGCAGTTCTTC.